This T cell receptor beta chain originates from a study of T cell repertoires in cytomegalovirus infection. Study-wide background: Epitope selection comprised recently identified HLA-C-restricted CMV epitopes and well-studied HLA-B-restricted CMV epitopes. Public TCR beta signatures were indicative of both CMV infection and a matching HLA type.

TCRdb reprocessed the reads via MiXCR and lists one record per CDR3 protein. The data contain some 800,000 distinct CDR3 sequences, under 35% of them singletons. This clonotype has only a few counts. As yet, its antigen is unknown. The study, taken as a whole, reports: Dominant in the ex vivo response were TCR beta clonotypes restricted by HLA-C and specific for CMV. The study identified carriers of CMV plus the relevant HLA from cumulative public TCR beta family frequency.

The receptor was derived from a human donor in good health (CMV status not recorded). Some clones in this sample may be carry-over from other donors' samples. The sample here was cultured CD8+ T cells from PBMCs, taken from culture after CMV antigen stimulation.

CDR3 protein: CASSSTVFTEAFF. The CDR3 region has the DNA TGTGCCAGCAGCTCGACAGTTTTCACTGAAGCTTTCTTT. The V call is TRBV5-6, the J call TRBJ1-1, with D perhaps matching TRBD1 (5 bases). This CDR3 is built from 13 residues. Germline V gene sequence: CDR1 SGHDT, CDR2 YYEEEE. The V and J ends lost 3 bases and 4 bases respectively, with 10 bases between them.